This T cell receptor (beta chain) is drawn from a study of cytomegalovirus exposure and HLA in healthy donors (dated by TCRdb to the late 2010s). Study-level background: According to a later analysis, one platform produced both the 110 or so validation repertoires and the approximately 600 repertoires of the first cohort. The study was designed to test whether signatures of past pathogen exposure could be identified by cataloging public T cell receptors. To predict cytomegalovirus infection status, the study brought together high-throughput TCR immunosequencing, statistical association of individual TCRs with disease status, and machine learning. A separate validation cohort of approximately 130 different subjects was used in addition to the roughly 720-subject first cohort. General findings and caveats noted by the study authors: The authors suggested that the approach could potentially be extended to other disease states and immunological phenotypes. Of the cluster scores, 85% to 95% were above 0 in a later analysis, which found that TCRs clustered in the first cohort also tended to co-occur in the 90 to 150 validation repertoires. Most TCR sequences were observed very rarely across donors, whereas some public TCRs were present in many individuals. In both the original and validation cohorts, the classifier was reported to diagnose cytomegalovirus status with high specificity and sensitivity. All 120 repertoires were used to score co-occurrence in the validation cohort in a later analysis, because that analysis had no HLA typing for the cohort. In the study, around 150 TCR beta chains were listed as associated with cytomegalovirus. A few of the identified cytomegalovirus-associated TCR beta chains were confirmed in vitro to be specific for cytomegalovirus antigens.

Library preparation used the immunoSEQ multiplex PCR assay. For the original study's pipeline: A statistical classification framework was developed to diagnose cytomegalovirus status using the catalog of TCR beta chain sequences. What TCRdb holds here is the immuneACCESS table cut down to in-frame rearrangements. Part of the clones is not present; checked against another copy, under half of the missing clones reflect an unresolved V gene, and the others are unexplained. V and J calls and clone size are given by that table; D and trimming were obtained from the DNA. In all, the sample holds 180,000 or so clones, and 84% of those were seen once. The ten largest clones represent about an eighth of the sample. Including cysteine and phenylalanine, the CDR3 has 13 amino acids. CDR3 DNA only is kept here, 39 bases in frame from base 1. Taken from the germline V gene (reference sequence), the CDR1 and CDR2 loops are LNHDA and SQIVND. V is pared back by 6 bases and J by 5 bases, with 10 bases lying between the germline termini.

Separate from the approximately 670-subject first cohort, the validation cohort of 120 subjects was the group to which the donors belonged. On this clone: Its antigen is still unknown. No much larger clonotype is one base removed from it; base qualities were not supplied.

The receptor's source is a woman aged 25-40 years in good health and CMV-seropositive. The chain is encoded by TRBV19 joined to TRBJ2-2; possibly the D gene is TRBD2, per 5 matching bases. The sequencing input was PBMCs. The CDR3 protein: CASRGRGTGELFF. The nucleotides are TGTGCCAGTAGGGGCCGCGGGACCGGGGAGCTGTTTTTT.